This is a list of T cell receptor beta chains from one sample in a study of T cell changes during pregnancy in multiple sclerosis. Sequenced by immunoSEQ multiplex PCR; TCRdb stores in-frame clones only, minus some. The repertoire holds tens of thousands of clones, with over 85% as singletons. The sample here was peripheral blood, taken after pregnancy. These receptors all come from a female donor in good health, enrolled as a control in a pregnancy study. CDR3s include the opening cysteine and the closing phenylalanine or tryptophan. D genes are given only for firm matches. Clone size is not always given. Where it is, it says once, few, many or a class for expanded clones.

- | - | TRBJ2-2 | TRBV6-5 | CASSGRVVGELFF | TGTGCCAGCAGTGGCAGGGTGGTCGGGGAGCTGTTTTTT
TRBD1 | - | TRBJ1-1 | TRBV28 | CASSLPGGNTEAFF | TGTGCCAGCAGCCTCCCAGGGGGCAACACTGAAGCTTTCTTT
TRBD2 | - | TRBJ2-7 | TRBV10-2 | CAASLAGREQYF | TGCGCCGCCAGTCTAGCGGGACGCGAGCAGTACTTC
- | few | TRBJ2-3 | TRBV7-2 | CASSLSLGLRTDTQYF | TGTGCCAGCAGCTTAAGTCTGGGGCTACGCACAGATACGCAGTATTTT
TRBD1 | - | TRBJ2-5 | TRBV29-1 | CSVASGQGMETQYF | TGCAGCGTTGCGTCGGGACAGGGAATGGAGACCCAGTACTTC
- | - | TRBJ1-1 | TRBV7-9 | CASSSPGEGGTEAFF | TGTGCCAGCAGCTCCCCAGGGGAGGGTGGCACTGAAGCTTTCTTT
TRBD2 | - | TRBJ2-7 | TRBV6-4 | CASNERTGGVTYEQYF | TGTGCCAGCAACGAGCGCACGGGAGGGGTGACCTACGAGCAGTACTTC
- | - | TRBJ2-1 | TRBV5-1 | CASIWGDSSYNEQFF | TGCGCCAGCATTTGGGGTGACAGCTCCTACAATGAGCAGTTCTTC
- | - | TRBJ1-1 | TRBV28 | CASSFSRSTEAFF | TGTGCCAGCAGTTTTTCAAGGAGCACTGAAGCTTTCTTT
- | - | TRBJ2-7 | TRBV10-2 | CASRADGSSYEQYF | TGCGCCAGCAGGGCGGACGGGAGCTCCTACGAGCAGTACTTC
TRBD1 | - | TRBJ1-5 | TRBV19 | CASSIHDRGGGQPQHF | TGTGCCAGTAGTATCCACGACAGGGGCGGAGGTCAGCCCCAGCATTTT
- | - | TRBJ1-6 | TRBV4-2 | CASSQGTEFSSPLHF | TGTGCCAGCAGCCAAGGGACAGAGTTTAGTTCACCCCTCCACTTT
TRBD1 | - | TRBJ1-1 | TRBV30 | CAWMVGGGRTEAFF | TGTGCCTGGATGGTCGGAGGGGGCAGGACTGAAGCTTTCTTT
TRBD1 | - | TRBJ1-2 | TRBV28 | CASSRGQGWYGYTF | TGTGCCAGCAGTAGAGGACAGGGCTGGTATGGCTACACCTTC
- | - | TRBJ2-1 | TRBV9 | CASSPGGGSYNEQFF | TGTGCCAGCAGCCCGGGGGGCGGCTCCTACAATGAGCAGTTCTTC
- | - | TRBJ1-2 | TRBV11-3 | CASSFGGGSVYGYTF | TGTGCCAGCAGCTTCGGCGGAGGGTCGGTCTATGGCTACACCTTC
TRBD1 | once | TRBJ1-2 | TRBV5-6 | CASSFSGTAYGYTF | TGTGCCAGCAGCTTTAGCGGGACAGCTTATGGCTACACCTTC
- | - | TRBJ1-5 | TRBV30 | CAWSVWGGNQPQHF | TGTGCCTGGAGTGTTTGGGGGGGCAATCAGCCCCAGCATTTT
TRBD2 | - | TRBJ2-1 | TRBV19 | CASSIGLAAYNEQFF | TGTGCCAGTAGTATTGGACTAGCGGCCTACAATGAGCAGTTCTTC
- | - | TRBJ1-2 | TRBV11-2 | CASSPSDSGGYTF | TGTGCCAGCAGCCCAAGCGACAGTGGTGGCTACACCTTC